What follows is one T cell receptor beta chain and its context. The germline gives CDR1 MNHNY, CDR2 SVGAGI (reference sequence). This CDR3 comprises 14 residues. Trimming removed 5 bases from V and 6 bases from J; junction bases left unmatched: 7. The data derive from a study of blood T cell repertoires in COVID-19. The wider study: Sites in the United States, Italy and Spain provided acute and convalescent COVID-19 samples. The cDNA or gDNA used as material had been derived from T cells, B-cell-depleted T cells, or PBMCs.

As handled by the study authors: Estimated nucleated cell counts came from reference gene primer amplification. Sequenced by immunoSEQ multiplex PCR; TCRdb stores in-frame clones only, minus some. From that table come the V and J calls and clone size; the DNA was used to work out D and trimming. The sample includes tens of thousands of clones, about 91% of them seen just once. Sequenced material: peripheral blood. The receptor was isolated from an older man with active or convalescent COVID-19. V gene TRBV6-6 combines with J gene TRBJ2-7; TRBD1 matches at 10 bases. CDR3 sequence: CASSPPDRGREQYF. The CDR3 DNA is TGTGCCAGCAGTCCTCCAGACAGGGGGCGCGAGCAGTACTTC.